The clone carrying this TCR beta chain was recorded many times. Its antigen is not known. With 4 bases clipped from V and 13 bases from J, the junction kept 14 bases outside the gene matches. Looked up from germline, CDR1 is SGHRS and CDR2 is YFSETQ. This CDR3 contains 14 residues. A TCRbeta library incorporating unique molecular identifiers was prepared. TCRdb re-called the PCR reads through MiXCR, storing one row per CDR3 protein. The table shows tens of thousands of distinct CDR3 sequences, with over 4.5% occurring only once. The data belong to a study of T-cell reconstitution after alpha-beta-depleted transplantation in children. Whole-study findings and limits: T cells produced anew were the main source of T-cell counts and diversity one year after transplant. After transplant, high TCRbeta diversity at day 60 in some patients arose from surviving recipient T cells and thymic progenitors.

The chain has TRBV5-1 and TRBJ2-1; 7 bases are shared with TRBD1. The specimen comprised PBMCs, mostly from graft donor cells, sampled 180 days after TCRalphabeta/CD19-depleted stem cell transplant. The receptor was isolated from a boy younger than two who had a stem cell transplant for acute myeloid leukemia, so the T cells may come from the graft donor. CDR3 nucleotide sequence: TGCGCCAGCAGCCTTGGGGACAGCGCTGATATACAGTTCTTC. Encoded protein: CASSLGDSADIQFF.